These 10 T cell receptor beta chains came from one sample sequenced in a study of T cell repertoires in cytomegalovirus infection. These receptors lack a known antigen. MiXCR, applied by TCRdb to the reads, yields one record per CDR3 protein. This table holds around 100,000 distinct CDR3 sequences, approximately 45% found once. This specimen was CD8+ T cells from cultured PBMCs, taken from culture after CMV antigen stimulation. The source is a human donor in good health (CMV status not recorded). Some clones in this sample may be carry-over from other donors' samples.

This sequence joins TRBV4-1 and TRBJ2-7; D is perhaps TRBD1 (6 bases). Trimming removed 2 bases from V and 2 bases from J, with 13 bases in between. The CDR3 is 15 amino acids. Germline CDR1 MGHRA, CDR2 YSYEKL. The CDR3: CASSQTPGQAYEQYF. CDR3 bases: TGCGCCAGCAGCCAAACACCGGGACAAGCCTACGAGCAGTACTTC.

This clonotype was seen only a few times. CDR3 amino acids: CASSPKFGTGVPLYGYTF. The DNA of the CDR3 is TGTGCCAGCAGCCCGAAATTTGGGACAGGCGTCCCCCTCTATGGCTACACCTTC. The V and J genes are TRBV7-6 and TRBJ1-2; 8 bases are a match to TRBD1. Per the germline V gene, CDR1 is SGHVS and CDR2 is FNYEAQ. V gave up 5 bases and J gave up 4 bases; unmatched junction bases: 18. This CDR3 contains 18 residues.

The table lists this clonotype with a few counts. V gene TRBV7-9 combines with J gene TRBJ2-2, with no clear D. The length of the CDR3 is 12 residues. Trimming cost V 3 bases and J 10 bases, with 9 bases left between them. In germline, CDR1 is SEHNR, CDR2 FQNEAQ (reference sequence). CDR3 nucleotides: TGTGCCAGCAGCTTGGGTCTCGAGGAGCTGTTTTTT. Its protein product is CASSLGLEELFF.

The V and J genes are TRBV28 and TRBJ2-1; D gene unclear. Germline CDR1 and CDR2: MDHEN and SYDVKM. This CDR3 has 10 amino acids. Trimming removed 10 bases from V and 7 bases from J, with 8 bases in between. Here the CDR3 DNA reads TGTGCCACCCGGTCGAATGAGCAGTTCTTC. Translated: CATRSNEQFF.

V gene TRBV9 combines with J gene TRBJ2-7, with TRBD2 matching 7 bases. The V gene end was trimmed by 2 bases and the J gene end by 4 bases; junction bases not matched to a gene: 3. Germline V lookup: CDR1 SGDLS, CDR2 YYNGEE. This CDR3 has 13 amino acids. This CDR3 is CASSVGTNYEQYF. DNA for the CDR3: TGTGCCAGCAGCGTCGGGACTAATTACGAGCAGTACTTC.

The chain employs TRBV29-1 and TRBJ1-2; D is uncertain. This CDR3 contains 14 residues. V was pared by 0 bases and J by 0 bases, with 8 bases between. Germline V gene data show CDR1 as SQVTM and CDR2 as ANQGSEA. The CDR3 DNA is TGCAGCGTTGAAGATCTCCCAGCTAACTATGGCTACACCTTC. It specifies CSVEDLPANYGYTF. Filled out from reference TRBV29-1 and TRBJ1-2, the complete variable domain reads SAVISQKPSRDICQRGTSLTIQCQVDSQVTMMFWYRQQPGQSLTLIATANQGSEATYESGFVIDKFPISRPNLTFSTLTVSNMSPEDSSIYLCSVEDLPANYGYTFGSGTRLTVV.

The genes are TRBV20-1 and TRBJ2-7; TRBD2 matches 15 bases. Germline values: CDR1 DFQATT, CDR2 SNEGSKA (reference sequence). After removal of 3 bases from V and 0 bases from J, the junction contained 3 bases not matched to a gene. The CDR3 spans 16 residues. Here the CDR3 reads CSARGLAGGSSYEQYF. CDR3 coding DNA: TGCAGTGCTAGGGGACTAGCGGGGGGTTCCTCCTACGAGCAGTACTTC.

The rearrangement uses TRBV7-3 and TRBJ2-1; D might be TRBD1 (6 bases). The CDR3 length is 16 residues. Germline loops: CDR1 SGHTA, CDR2 FQGTGA. Trimming left V 5 bases short and J 7 bases short, with 21 bases between. The CDR3, as DNA: TGTGCCAGCAGCCCGACAGGAGGCTGGGGTCTTAATGAGCAGTTCTTC. Protein product: CASSPTGGWGLNEQFF. The full variable domain, rest sourced from reference TRBV7-3 and TRBJ2-1, is GAGVSQTPSNKVTEKGKYVELRCDPISGHTALYWYRQSLGQGPEFLIYFQGTGAADDSGLPNDRFFAVRPEGSVSTLKIQRTERGDSAVYLCASSPTGGWGLNEQFFGPGTRLTVL.

This clonotype was counted between two and nine times. The chain couples TRBV12-5 to TRBJ2-3, with D possibly matching TRBD2 (6 bases). Per the germline V gene, CDR1 is LGHNT and CDR2 is FRNRAP. V was pared by 5 bases and J by 0 bases, with 15 bases between. This CDR3 spans 16 amino acids. The CDR3 sequence is CASGPGTELSTDTQYF. In nucleotides, the CDR3 is TGTGCTAGTGGTCCCGGGACTGAGCTAAGCACAGATACGCAGTATTTT.

The chain is built from TRBV11-2 and TRBJ2-4, with D hard to call. The CDR3 spans 14 residues. V lost 4 bases, J lost 8 bases, and 15 bases lay in between. Per the germline V gene, CDR1 is SGHAT and CDR2 is FQNNGV. The CDR3 region is CASSSWRSHYIQYF. Written as DNA, the CDR3 is TGTGCCAGCAGCTCTTGGAGATCCCATTACATTCAGTACTTC.